The 32 T cell receptor beta chains below come from one sample, sequenced in a study of blood T cell repertoires in COVID-19. Sequencing was performed with immunoSEQ multiplex PCR; in TCRdb, only in-frame clones are kept and a portion is missing. The sample lists around 100,000 clones; about 85% were seen once. Sequenced input: peripheral blood. These receptors all stem from a woman aged 45-65 years with COVID-19, enrolled during active disease.

The chain recombines TRBV29-1 with TRBJ1-5, with 7 bases lining up with TRBD1. V dropped 6 bases and J dropped 4; count of bases not matched to a gene: 9. Germline V CDR1 and CDR2: SQVTM, ANQGSEA. This CDR3 contains 14 residues. CDR3 region: CSVTETGENQPQHF. Written as DNA, the CDR3 is TGCAGCGTGACCGAAACAGGGGAGAATCAGCCCCAGCATTTT.

The V call is TRBV4-1, the J call TRBJ2-1, with TRBD1 matching 8 bases. The CDR3 spans 15 residues. V was pared by 2 bases and J by 9 bases, with 9 bases of the junction left unmatched. CDR1 and CDR2 (germline): MGHRA, YSYEKL. The CDR3: CASSQSVQGDGEQFF. CDR3 nucleotide sequence: TGCGCCAGCAGCCAATCGGTACAGGGGGATGGTGAGCAGTTCTTC.

This sequence joins TRBV28 and TRBJ2-7, with unresolved D. Trimming left V 5 bases short and J 3 bases short, with 5 bases between. The CDR3 length is 11 residues. The germline gives CDR1 MDHEN, CDR2 SYDVKM. CDR3 DNA: TGTGCCAGCAGTATCCACTACGAGCAGTACTTC. Amino acid sequence: CASSIHYEQYF.

The chain combines TRBV5-1 with TRBJ1-1; the D is unclear. Trimming removed 4 bases at V and 0 bases at J, with 7 bases between. Germline V gives CDR1 SGHRS, CDR2 YFSETQ. There are 13 residues in the CDR3. Here the CDR3 DNA reads TGCGCCAGCAGCGAGGAGTTGAACACTGAAGCTTTCTTT. This gives the protein CASSEELNTEAFF. Drawing the rest from reference TRBV5-1 and TRBJ1-1, the complete variable domain is KAGVTQTPRYLIKTRGQQVTLSCSPISGHRSVSWYQQTPGQGLQFLFEYFSETQRNKGNFPGRFSGRQFSNSRSEMNVSTLELGDSALYLCASSEELNTEAFFGQGTRLTVV.

The gene calls are TRBV28 and TRBJ1-2; D is undetermined. V was shortened by 3 bases and J by 2 bases, with 16 bases between the two germline ends. The CDR3 is 16 residues long. The V gene's germline CDR1 is MDHEN and CDR2 SYDVKM. CDR3 sequence: CASSFPSLRENYGYTF. CDR3 nucleotide sequence: TGTGCCAGCAGTTTCCCTTCTCTGAGGGAAAACTATGGCTACACCTTC.

The V and J genes are TRBV28 and TRBJ1-6; a possible D gene is TRBD1 (5 bases). CDR1 and CDR2 (germline): MDHEN, SYDVKM. The CDR3 is made up of 15 amino acids. V lost 4 bases to trimming and J lost 6 bases, with 13 bases between them. CDR3 region: CASSSAGLVNSPLHF. The CDR3 DNA follows: TGTGCCAGCAGTTCCGCAGGGCTCGTTAATTCACCCCTCCACTTT.

This clone was picked up one time. The rearrangement links TRBV3-1 (or the pseudogene TRBV3-2) to TRBJ2-7; D not certain. The CDR3 runs to 14 residues. The germline V gene has CDR1 LGHDT and CDR2 YNNKEL (reference sequence). The V end lost 4 bases, the J end lost 6 bases, and 16 bases lay between the germline ends. The CDR3 bases are TGTGCCAGCAGCCTCCGAGGAACTCTCTTCGAGCAGTACTTC. Its translation: CASSLRGTLFEQYF.

The chain combines TRBV28 with TRBJ2-2; D not resolved. The length of the CDR3 is 13 residues. V lost 4 bases and J 0 bases, leaving 3 bases between the germline ends. The germline CDR1 and CDR2 sequences are MDHEN and SYDVKM. The CDR3 nucleotides read TGTGCCAGCAGTTCGTCGAACACCGGGGAGCTGTTTTTT. As protein: CASSSSNTGELFF. Full variable domain (remainder filled in from reference TRBV28 and TRBJ2-2): DVKVTQSSRYLVKRTGEKVFLECVQDMDHENMFWYRQDPGLGLRLIYFSYDVKMKEKGDIPEGYSVSREKKERFSLILESASTNQTSMYLCASSSSNTGELFFGEGSRLTVL.

This rearrangement joins TRBV5-6 to TRBJ1-2, with D possibly being TRBD1 (5 bases). Germline V gene lookup returns CDR1 SGHDT and CDR2 YYEEEE. Deletions cut 3 bases from V and 8 bases from J, with 14 bases between. The CDR3 is 13 amino acids. CDR3 residues: CASSWGTTGGYTF. The CDR3 DNA is TGTGCCAGCAGCTGGGGCACGACTGGAGGCTACACCTTC.

V is TRBV14 and J is TRBJ1-2; possibly TRBD1 for D (6 bases). V lost 2 bases to trimming and J lost 4 bases, with 20 bases between them. The germline V gene encodes CDR1 SGHDN and CDR2 FVKESK. The CDR3 runs 17 residues. CDR3 protein: CASSQNSGARGSYGYTF. DNA for the CDR3: TGTGCCAGCAGCCAAAATTCCGGCGCCAGGGGATCCTATGGCTACACCTTC.

The V call is TRBV7-9, the J call TRBJ2-5; weak D call: TRBD2 (6 bases). V was cut by 5 bases and J by 4 bases, with 14 bases left in between. The CDR3 runs to 14 residues. Germline loops: CDR1 SEHNR, CDR2 FQNEAQ (reference sequence). CDR3 sequence (DNA): TGTGCCAGCAGCCCAAGGAGGGCGCCAGAGACCCAGTACTTC. It is translated as CASSPRRAPETQYF.

This chain links TRBV30 with TRBJ2-1, with D perhaps TRBD2 (6 bases). Trimming took off 1 base at V and 4 bases at J, with 11 bases between the two ends. Looked up from germline, CDR1 is GTSNPN and CDR2 is SVGIG (reference sequence). This CDR3 spans 14 amino acids. The CDR3 sequence: CAWSAFGGYNEQFF. The CDR3 region has the DNA TGTGCCTGGAGTGCCTTCGGGGGATACAATGAGCAGTTCTTC.

The table lists this clone with a count of one. The chain employs TRBV5-1 and TRBJ1-3; 8 bases line up with TRBD1. With V trimmed by 4 bases and J by 2 bases, 2 bases remained unmatched. Germline V CDR1 and CDR2: SGHRS, YFSETQ. The length of the CDR3 is 14 residues. CDR3 protein: CASSTTGAGNTIYF. The CDR3 coding sequence is TGCGCCAGCAGCACGACAGGGGCTGGAAACACCATATATTTT.

This clone turned up a few times. This chain connects TRBV7-2 to TRBJ2-7; 9 nucleotides align to TRBD2. V trimming: 3 bases; J trimming: 3 bases; junction bases outside the gene matches: 6. Germline lookup yields CDR1 SGHTA and CDR2 FQGNSA. The CDR3 covers 15 residues. The CDR3 region has the DNA TGTGCCAGCAGCTTCAGCGGGGGGAACTTCTACGAGCAGTACTTC. It is translated as CASSFSGGNFYEQYF.

The genes are TRBV25-1 and TRBJ2-7; 9 nucleotides align to TRBD1. The V gene end was trimmed by 1 base and the J gene end by 5 bases; junction bases not matched to a gene: 6. Per germline, CDR1 MGHDK and CDR2 SYGVNS. This CDR3 comprises 15 residues. This CDR3 reads CASSEFDRGSDEQYF. As DNA, the CDR3 is TGTGCCAGCAGTGAATTTGACAGGGGGTCTGACGAGCAGTACTTC.

The CDR3 coding sequence is TGTGCCAGCAGTCTCACAGACTCCTACGAGCAGTACTTC. Translated, it gives CASSLTDSYEQYF. This rearrangement joins TRBV6-5 to TRBJ2-7, with no clear D. This CDR3 spans 13 amino acids. V was pared by 5 bases and J by 0 bases, with 8 bases between. Per the germline V gene, CDR1 is MNHEY and CDR2 is SVGAGI.

In this sample, this clone turned up once. V gene TRBV18 combines with J gene TRBJ2-7, with 8 bases identical to TRBD1. The CDR3 has 15 amino acids. J gave up 5 bases and V 5 bases, and 11 bases lay outside the gene matches. The germline gives CDR1 KGHSH, CDR2 LQKENI. The chain's CDR3 is CASSSNRQGTHEQYF. For the CDR3, the DNA is TGTGCCAGCTCATCAAACCGACAGGGGACCCACGAGCAGTACTTC.

CDR3 sequence: CASRGQGAGGELFF. DNA of the CDR3: TGCGCCAGCAGAGGACAGGGGGCGGGCGGGGAGCTGTTTTTT. The gene calls are TRBV10-2 and TRBJ2-2; TRBD1 aligns across 11 bases. J was trimmed by 7 bases and V by 6 bases; bases with no gene match: 4. CDR1 and CDR2 from the germline V gene are WSHSY and SAAADI. The CDR3 contains 14 residues.

The chain uses TRBV5-4 and TRBJ2-5, with 12 bases matching TRBD2. This CDR3 contains 15 residues. V was pared by 5 bases and J by 5 bases, with 7 bases of the junction left unmatched. The germline CDR1 and CDR2 sequences are SGHNT and YYREEE (reference sequence). CDR3 coding DNA: TGTGCCAGCAGAGATCCCCTAGCGGGGGGGGAGACCCAGTACTTC. This translates into CASRDPLAGGETQYF.

This sequence joins TRBV5-4 and TRBJ2-3; maybe TRBD2 (6 bases). The CDR3 loop spans 15 amino acids. Germline V gene sequence: CDR1 SGHNT, CDR2 YYREEE (reference sequence). V lost 1 base to trimming and J lost 1 base, with 10 bases between them. As DNA, the CDR3 is TGTGCCAGCAGCTTGCTCGGGGGAGGCACAGATACGCAGTATTTT. It translates to CASSLLGGGTDTQYF.

V gene TRBV3-1 (or the pseudogene TRBV3-2) combines with J gene TRBJ1-2; possibly TRBD1 for D (6 bases). With 3 bases removed from V and 8 bases from J, the gap between germline ends came to 16 bases. The germline V gene encodes CDR1 LGHDT and CDR2 YNNKEL (reference sequence). The CDR3 consists of 14 residues. The CDR3 DNA reads as TGTGCCAGCAGCCAGATACAGGGCATGGGAGGCTACACCTTC. Translation: CASSQIQGMGGYTF.

This clone was recorded once. The J gene is TRBJ2-5, the V gene TRBV12-3 or TRBV12-4; TRBD2 is a possible D gene (5 bases). The CDR3 spans 12 residues. Between the trimmed V and J ends, which lost 6 bases and 5 bases, there was a span of 10 bases. The CDR3 region has the DNA TGTGCCAGCAGAGCCTCGGGGGAGACCCAGTACTTC. Protein product: CASRASGETQYF.

In this sample, this clone turned up once. V and J are TRBV6-5 and TRBJ2-7; TRBD1 is a possible D gene (6 bases). The germline V gene encodes CDR1 MNHEY and CDR2 SVGAGI. The CDR3 is 12 residues long. The V and J ends lost 6 bases and 4 bases respectively, with 10 bases between them. CDR3 sequence (DNA): TGTGCCAGCAGCCTGACAGGTTACGAGCAGTACTTC. Its translation is CASSLTGYEQYF.

This clone was observed a handful of times. The chain joins TRBV3-1 (or the pseudogene TRBV3-2) to TRBJ1-1, with 8 bases lining up with TRBD1. Trimming took 7 bases from V and 4 from J; bases not matched to a gene: 8. The length of the CDR3 is 14 residues. Germline V gene lookup returns CDR1 LGHDT and CDR2 YNNKEL (reference sequence). Written as DNA, the CDR3 is TGTGCCAGCAAACAGGGGGGGTCGGGCACTGAAGCTTTCTTT. Its protein is CASKQGGSGTEAFF.

V and J are TRBV30 and TRBJ2-2, with 7 bases aligning to TRBD2. This CDR3 is built from 19 residues. Germline CDR1 GTSNPN, CDR2 SVGIG (reference sequence). V lost 2 bases, J lost 1 base, and 16 bases stayed unmatched. The CDR3 nucleotides are TGTGCCTGGAGTCCTCCGGGACGGGGGACTACCCGGAACACCGGGGAGCTGTTTTTT. Translated: CAWSPPGRGTTRNTGELFF.

This clone was seen only a few times. The V gene is TRBV5-4, the J gene TRBJ1-2, with 7 bases identical to TRBD1. V dropped 4 bases and J dropped 2; count of bases not matched to a gene: 11. The CDR3 totals 16 residues. Germline V lookup: CDR1 SGHNT, CDR2 YYREEE (reference sequence). The DNA for the CDR3 is TGTGCCAGCAGCCCTGGCCCGGGACAGCTGAACTATGGCTACACCTTC. This translates into CASSPGPGQLNYGYTF.

The gene calls are TRBV9 and TRBJ2-7; 9 nucleotides agree with TRBD1. This CDR3 is 13 amino acids long. Trimming at V came to 2 bases and at J to 6 bases, leaving 3 bases not matched to a gene. Germline V gene data show CDR1 as SGDLS and CDR2 as YYNGEE. Here the CDR3 reads CASSVGQGTEQYF. The DNA of the CDR3 is TGTGCCAGCAGCGTGGGACAGGGAACCGAGCAGTACTTC.

The chain combines TRBV29-1 with TRBJ2-7; the D is unclear. Per the germline V gene, CDR1 is SQVTM and CDR2 is ANQGSEA. Trimming took off 3 bases at V and 0 bases at J, with 12 bases between the two ends. The CDR3 spans 14 residues. In DNA, the CDR3 is TGCAGCGTTGACTCCAGGTTAGGCTCCTACGAGCAGTACTTC. It specifies CSVDSRLGSYEQYF.

This chain uses TRBV11-2 with TRBJ1-5; tentative D call: TRBD1 (5 bases). CDR3 length: 14 amino acids. V was clipped by 5 bases and J by 7 bases, with 15 bases between them. Germline-derived CDR1 and CDR2 are SGHAT and FQNNGV. CDR3 protein: CASSRGREGQPQHF. In DNA form, the CDR3 reads TGTGCCAGCAGCCGGGGAAGGGAGGGGCAGCCCCAGCATTTT.

The chain employs TRBV3-1 (or the pseudogene TRBV3-2) and TRBJ1-2, with D possibly TRBD1 on 6 matching bases. The germline CDR1 and CDR2 sequences are LGHDT and YNNKEL (reference sequence). The V end was cut by 1 base, the J end by 3 bases, with 18 bases between. CDR3 size: 17 residues. The CDR3 reads CASSQASPGGRDYGYTF. The CDR3 bases are TGTGCCAGCAGCCAAGCATCCCCCGGGGGGCGTGACTATGGCTACACCTTC.

This chain connects TRBV18 to TRBJ1-5; D is unresolved. The CDR3 consists of 16 residues. V dropped 4 bases and J dropped 0 bases, with 13 bases sitting between them. The V gene's germline CDR1 is KGHSH and CDR2 LQKENI. The CDR3, as DNA: TGTGCCAGCTCACTTTACTCAATCTATAGCAATCAGCCCCAGCATTTT. It codes for CASSLYSIYSNQPQHF.

J is TRBJ1-2 and V is TRBV19, with D tentatively TRBD1 (6 bases). In germline, CDR1 is LNHDA, CDR2 SQIVND (reference sequence). Trimming cost V 7 bases and J 8 bases, with 11 bases left between them. The CDR3 contains 11 residues. DNA for the CDR3: TGTGCCAGTAACACCCAGGGGGGCTACACCTTC. Encoded protein: CASNTQGGYTF.